This T cell receptor beta chain was sequenced in a study of shared clonotypes between healthy human individuals. Study at large: Sampling drew on donors who were a couple of women and a few men aged 18 to 49. A donor's plate count was three for CD4 naive and three for CD4 memory; CD8 naive had two and CD8 memory one. Study-wide results and limits: When naive CD4 clonotypes were compared across a few donors, 4% to 6.5% were shared.

Trimming took 4 bases from V and 6 from J, leaving 15 bases between them. CDR3 size: 14 residues. Germline CDR1 MNHNS, CDR2 SASEGT. CD45RO-negative cells were positively selected for CCR7, leaving out terminally differentiated effector memory CD45RA+ cells. Original handling: With immunoSEQ giving junction-only sequences and no quality scores, filtering differed. Using immunoSEQ multiplex PCR, the repertoire was profiled, and TCRdb retains in-frame clones only, with some absent. D and trimming were read from the DNA, whereas the V and J calls and clone size are those reported in that table. The sample records approximately 2,000,000 clones, just over 90% being singletons. Concerning this clone itself: Its cognate antigen is unknown.

The chain carries TRBV6-1 and TRBJ1-1; weak D call: TRBD1 (5 bases). The sample was naive CD8+ T cells from PBMCs. This receptor was taken from a man younger than 30 in good health. Some clones in this sample may be carry-over from other donors' samples. This CDR3 reads CASSARRGPPEAFF. The DNA of the CDR3 is TGTGCCAGCAGTGCCCGCCGGGGCCCACCTGAAGCTTTCTTT.